A selection of T cell receptor beta chains follows, all from one sample in a study of blood T cells in healthy people across ages. Each CDR3 protein gets one entry after TCRdb re-called the 5' RACE reads with MiXCR. The data hold just under 900,000 distinct CDR3 sequences, with 29% observed a single time. Specimen: blood. These receptors originate from a woman older than 75 in good health. The CDR3 runs from the conserved cysteine through the conserved F or W. D genes are given only for firm matches. Size values are once, few and many counts, or a class for expanded clones, and some rows have none.

TRBV10-3	-	TRBJ1-1	-	CAISGTVNTEAFF	TGTGCCATCAGTGGGACGGTGAACACTGAAGCTTTCTTT
TRBV21-1	-	TRBJ1-5	few	CASDRGPHSSVNQPQHF	TGTGCCAGCGACAGGGGTCCCCATAGCTCGGTCAATCAGCCCCAGCATTTT
TRBV7-2	-	TRBJ1-4	few	CASSLDSTAINEKLFF	TGTGCCAGCAGCTTAGACTCGACGGCTATTAATGAAAAACTGTTTTTT
TRBV7-2	TRBD2	TRBJ2-4	-	CASRSSGGAHIQYF	TGTGCCAGCAGATCAAGCGGGGGGGCCCACATTCAGTACTTC
TRBV24-1	-	TRBJ2-7	many	CATSARGSYEQYF	TGTGCCACCAGTGCAAGGGGCTCCTACGAGCAGTACTTC
TRBV30	TRBD1	TRBJ1-2	-	CAWRGGQGQLNYGYTF	TGTGCCTGGAGAGGGGGACAGGGACAACTTAACTATGGCTACACCTTC
TRBV12-3/TRBV12-4	-	TRBJ1-6	-	CASSLALGQALHF	TGTGCCAGCAGTTTAGCGCTCGGGCAGGCCCTCCACTTT
TRBV12-3/TRBV12-4	TRBD1	TRBJ1-1	many	CASSRTGGANTEAFF	TGTGCCAGCAGCCGGACAGGGGGCGCGAACACTGAAGCTTTCTTT
TRBV6-1	-	TRBJ1-5	few	CASSEGSVNQPQHF	TGTGCCAGCAGTGAAGGCAGCGTTAATCAGCCCCAGCATTTT
TRBV20-1	-	TRBJ1-4	few	CSARGRINEKLFF	TGCAGTGCTAGAGGCAGGATTAATGAAAAACTGTTTTTT
TRBV6-1	-	TRBJ2-4	-	CASSERRNRFGQEGQYF	TGTGCCAGCAGTGAGAGACGAAACAGGTTTGGGCAAGAGGGCCAGTACTTC
TRBV27	TRBD1	TRBJ1-5	many	CASFSPSTGGSNQPQHF	TGTGCCAGTTTTTCCCCTAGTACAGGGGGGAGCAATCAGCCCCAGCATTTT
TRBV12-5	-	TRBJ2-3	few	CASGFGLLGTDTQYF	TGTGCTAGTGGTTTTGGGCTTCTCGGCACAGATACGCAGTATTTT
TRBV20-1	-	TRBJ2-1	many	CSARVSGPSSYNEQFF	TGCAGTGCTAGAGTCTCGGGGCCTAGCTCCTACAATGAGCAGTTCTTC
TRBV10-3	-	TRBJ1-5	many	CAISDGQGNQPQHF	TGTGCCATCAGTGACGGGCAGGGCAATCAGCCCCAGCATTTT
TRBV3-1	-	TRBJ1-2	-	CASSQEGLRGDGYTF	TGTGCCAGCAGCCAAGAGGGACTTCGGGGGGATGGCTACACCTTC
TRBV18	TRBD1	TRBJ1-5	few	CASSPQRAGAGGARVDQPQHF	TGTGCCAGCTCACCACAGCGGGCTGGGGCAGGGGGCGCGAGGGTGGATCAGCCCCAGCATTTT